This entry lists 32 T cell receptor beta chains sequenced from one sample in a study of OX40 agonist ivuxolimab in advanced cancers. Sequencing used immunoSEQ multiplex PCR; TCRdb keeps in-frame clones, though not all of them. The data contain 95,000 to 150,000 clones, 93% of them seen just once; the ten biggest clones take up approximately 0.15%. Here the sequenced sample was CD4+ or CD8+ T cells sorted from blood, taken in a trial of the OX40 agonist ivuxolimab. The receptor source for this set is an adult with an advanced solid tumor such as melanoma, head and neck, liver or kidney cancer.

The chain carries TRBV5-4 and TRBJ2-1; D perhaps matches TRBD1 (6 bases). The CDR3 loop spans 16 amino acids. V lost 4 bases, J lost 0 bases, and 14 bases lay in between. Germline-derived CDR1 and CDR2 are SGHNT and YYREEE (reference sequence). CDR3 amino acids: CASSRQFRGSYNEQFF. The CDR3 region has the DNA TGTGCCAGCAGCAGGCAGTTCAGGGGCTCCTACAATGAGCAGTTCTTC. Full variable domain (outside the CDR3, taken from reference TRBV5-4 and TRBJ2-1): ETGVTQSPTHLIKTRGQQVTLRCSSQSGHNTVSWYQQALGQGPQFIFQYYREEENGRGNFPPRFSGLQFPNYSSELNVNALELDDSALYLCASSRQFRGSYNEQFFGPGTRLTVL.

V usage is TRBV7-2 and J usage is TRBJ2-7; D unresolved. The CDR3 runs to 11 residues. Trimming removed 3 bases at V and 6 bases at J, with 6 bases between. Germline V gene sequence: CDR1 SGHTA, CDR2 FQGNSA. CDR3 in DNA: TGTGCCAGCAGCTTTTCTGGCGAGCAGTACTTC. Translation: CASSFSGEQYF.

The chain employs TRBV5-5 and TRBJ1-1; 10 bases match TRBD1. J was trimmed by 4 bases and V by 0 bases; bases with no gene match: 3. The CDR3 runs 15 residues. Germline V gives CDR1 SGHKS, CDR2 YYEKEE (reference sequence). CDR3 region: CASSLGDRGLTEAFF. In DNA, the CDR3 is TGTGCCAGCAGCTTGGGTGACAGGGGGCTCACTGAAGCTTTCTTT.

This clone was recorded once. V gene TRBV5-4 combines with J gene TRBJ2-1, with D uncertain. Germline CDR1 SGHNT, CDR2 YYREEE (reference sequence). CDR3 length: 16 amino acids. The V end lost 0 bases, the J end lost 1 base, and 11 bases lay between the germline ends. This chain's CDR3 is CASSLAVRSSYNEQFF. In DNA, the CDR3 is TGTGCCAGCAGCTTGGCAGTCCGTTCTTCCTACAATGAGCAGTTCTTC.

The gene calls are TRBV5-5 and TRBJ2-6; D is perhaps TRBD1 (6 bases). Germline-derived CDR1 and CDR2 are SGHKS and YYEKEE (reference sequence). This CDR3 contains 16 residues. V was cut by 5 bases and J by 0 bases, with 12 bases left in between. This CDR3 reads CASSITGNSGANVLTF. The CDR3 DNA is TGTGCCAGCAGTATTACAGGGAACTCTGGGGCCAACGTCCTGACTTTC.

The chain uses TRBV11-3 and TRBJ2-2; TRBD1 is a possible D gene (6 bases). Germline CDR1 and CDR2: SGHNT and YENEEA. The CDR3 has 17 residues. The germline V and J ends were trimmed by 3 bases and 4 bases, with 18 bases remaining between them. This chain's CDR3 is CASSFHPLGHLTGELFF. CDR3 in DNA: TGTGCCAGCAGCTTTCATCCGTTGGGACATCTCACCGGGGAGCTGTTTTTT.

This clone was counted a single time. This rearrangement joins TRBV4-1 to TRBJ2-7, with no clear D. Deletions cut 0 bases from V and 3 bases from J, with 9 bases between. The CDR3 contains 14 residues. Germline assignment: CDR1 MGHRA and CDR2 YSYEKL. The CDR3 region has the DNA TGCGCCAGCAGCCAAGATGGAAGCCTCTACGAGCAGTACTTC. It is translated as CASSQDGSLYEQYF.

The CDR3 here is CASSLVGQNTEAFF. CDR3 bases: TGTGCCAGCAGCTTAGTGGGACAAAACACTGAAGCTTTCTTT. The genes are TRBV7-2 and TRBJ1-1; D may be TRBD1 (6 bases). V lost 1 base to trimming and J lost 2 bases, with 8 bases between them. Germline CDR1 reads SGHTA; CDR2 reads FQGNSA. CDR3 size: 14 residues.

To note about this clone: One junction end does not reproduce the germline sequence, and a read error may be involved. The CDR3 reads CATSRDGVGSTSTDTQYF. CDR3 DNA sequence: TGTGCCACCAGCCGAGACGGGGTCGGGTCCACTAGCACAGATACGCAGTATTTT. V and J are TRBV15 and TRBJ2-3; possibly TRBD2 for D (5 bases). Per the germline V gene, CDR1 is LNHNV and CDR2 is YYDKDF (reference sequence). This CDR3 spans 18 amino acids. The full variable domain, with the rest looked up from reference TRBV15 and TRBJ2-3, is DAMVIQNPRYQVTQFGKPVTLSCSQTLNHNVMYWYQQKSSQAPKLLFHYYDKDFNNEADTPDNFQSRRPNTSFCFLDIRSPGLGDTAMYLCATSRDGVGSTSTDTQYFGPGTRLTVL.

This clone was seen only once. The chain employs TRBV28 and TRBJ2-1; a possible D gene is TRBD2 (6 bases). The V end lost 3 bases, the J end lost 4 bases, and 13 bases lay between the germline ends. Germline V gene lookup returns CDR1 MDHEN and CDR2 SYDVKM. The CDR3 has 15 amino acids. In DNA form, the CDR3 reads TGTGCCAGCAGTTTCCGACTTGGGGGGTACAATGAGCAGTTCTTC. Amino acid sequence: CASSFRLGGYNEQFF.

V is TRBV6-1 and J is TRBJ2-3; D possibly corresponds to TRBD1 (6 bases). The ends were cut back, 10 bases at V and 2 bases at J, with 16 bases in the middle. Germline V gene data show CDR1 as MNHNS and CDR2 as SASEGT. The CDR3 covers 14 residues. CDR3 nucleotide sequence: TGTGCCACCAATCAGGGGTCCTACACAGATACGCAGTATTTT. Amino acid sequence: CATNQGSYTDTQYF.

This chain connects TRBV6-5 to TRBJ2-2; 7 bases match TRBD1. Trimming took 6 bases from V and 6 from J; bases not matched to a gene: 10. The CDR3 runs 15 residues. Germline CDR1 MNHEY, CDR2 SVGAGI. CDR3 sequence reads: CASSFEQGVAGELFF. The CDR3 coding sequence is TGTGCCAGCAGCTTCGAGCAGGGGGTGGCCGGGGAGCTGTTTTTT.

The genes are TRBV15 and TRBJ1-1, with D hard to call. Germline V lookup: CDR1 LNHNV, CDR2 YYDKDF (reference sequence). Between the trimmed V and J ends, which lost 1 base and 5 bases, there was a span of 11 bases. The CDR3 extends over 14 amino acids. The CDR3 sequence: CATSRAERATEAFF. Here the CDR3 DNA reads TGTGCCACCAGCAGAGCAGAGAGGGCAACTGAAGCTTTCTTT.

This chain connects TRBV11-2 to TRBJ2-2; D ambiguous. V shed 5 bases and J shed 4 bases, with 11 bases lying between them. Germline values: CDR1 SGHAT, CDR2 FQNNGV. CDR3 length equals 14 residues. CDR3 bases: TGTGCCAGCAGCCGGACCGGTGCCACCGGGGAGCTGTTTTTT. Residues: CASSRTGATGELFF.

V and J are TRBV18 and TRBJ2-3; tentative D call: TRBD2 (5 bases). Looked up from germline, CDR1 is KGHSH and CDR2 is LQKENI. V lost 6 bases, J lost 0 bases, and 16 bases lay in between. The CDR3 loop spans 16 amino acids. CDR3 region: CASSSVWESSTDTQYF. The CDR3 DNA is TGTGCCAGCTCGTCTGTGTGGGAGAGTAGCACAGATACGCAGTATTTT.

The CDR3 sequence is CASTLAVGSGSPLHF. The DNA of the CDR3 is TGCGCCAGCACCCTCGCGGTAGGGTCGGGTTCACCCCTCCACTTT. This chain uses TRBV5-1 with TRBJ1-6; D not resolved. This CDR3 has 15 residues. Trimming removed 6 bases at V and 9 bases at J, with 19 bases between. From germline, CDR1 is SGHRS and CDR2 YFSETQ. Based on the CDR3 plus reference TRBV5-1 and TRBJ1-6, the full variable domain is KAGVTQTPRYLIKTRGQQVTLSCSPISGHRSVSWYQQTPGQGLQFLFEYFSETQRNKGNFPGRFSGRQFSNSRSEMNVSTLELGDSALYLCASTLAVGSGSPLHFGNGTRLTVT.

This chain links TRBV5-1 with TRBJ2-2; D ambiguous. The V end was cut by 4 bases, the J end by 5 bases, with 18 bases between. The CDR3 runs to 16 residues. The V gene's germline CDR1 is SGHRS and CDR2 YFSETQ. The CDR3 spells CASSLVGRPRTGELFF. CDR3 in DNA: TGCGCCAGCAGCCTCGTCGGCAGGCCAAGGACCGGGGAGCTGTTTTTT.

This clone appeared a single time. The chain carries TRBV12-5 and TRBJ2-7; D remains ambiguous. The CDR3 extends over 12 amino acids. Germline values: CDR1 LGHNT, CDR2 FRNRAP. Trimming removed 2 bases from V and 0 bases from J, with 2 bases in between. The CDR3 loop reads CASGLSSYEQYF. DNA for the CDR3: TGTGCTAGTGGTTTGTCCTCCTACGAGCAGTACTTC.

The V gene is TRBV10-3, the J gene TRBJ2-3; 7 nucleotides match TRBD2. Trimming took 11 bases from V and 2 from J; bases not matched to a gene: 7. The CDR3 length is 13 residues. Looked up from germline, CDR1 is ENHRY and CDR2 is SYGVKD. CDR3 coding DNA: TGTGCCGCCACTAGCGACCCCACAGATACGCAGTATTTT. It specifies CAATSDPTDTQYF.

This chain connects TRBV7-8 to TRBJ2-3; D gene unclear. CDR3 length equals 13 residues. CDR1 is SGHVS and CDR2 is FQNEAQ in the germline V gene. Trimming removed 4 bases from V and 5 bases from J, with 10 bases in between. CDR3 amino acids: CASSYLDRDTQYF. The CDR3 nucleotides read TGTGCCAGCAGCTATCTGGACCGAGATACGCAGTATTTT.

The J gene is TRBJ1-5, the V gene TRBV5-5; tentative D call: TRBD1 (5 bases). Germline values: CDR1 SGHKS, CDR2 YYEKEE (reference sequence). The CDR3 has 14 residues. V was trimmed by 3 bases and J by 4 bases, leaving 11 bases between them. The CDR3, as DNA: TGTGCCAGCAGCTGGAGGGGCTCAAATCAGCCCCAGCATTTT. This codes for CASSWRGSNQPQHF.

This clone showed up just once. The V call is TRBV4-1, the J call TRBJ1-1, with 7 bases matching TRBD1. The CDR3 covers 18 residues. Germline CDR1 reads MGHRA; CDR2 reads YSYEKL. V trimming: 1 base; J trimming: 5 bases; junction bases outside the gene matches: 16. The CDR3 DNA reads TGCGCCAGCAGCCAAGGAAAAGCATTACAGGGGATTAATACTGAAGCTTTCTTT. Its translation: CASSQGKALQGINTEAFF.

V usage is TRBV5-4 and J usage is TRBJ2-7; a weak D match, TRBD1 (6 bases). Trimming pared 1 base from V and 5 bases from J, leaving 19 bases between. Germline CDR1 SGHNT, CDR2 YYREEE (reference sequence). CDR3 length equals 16 residues. Written as DNA, the CDR3 is TGTGCCAGCAGCTTGAGGGCAGGGCCTAAGGGGGACGAGCAGTACTTC. Its translation: CASSLRAGPKGDEQYF.

CDR3 amino acids: CAWSPTGDQPQHF. Written as DNA, the CDR3 is TGTGCCTGGAGTCCGACAGGGGATCAGCCCCAGCATTTT. This rearrangement joins TRBV30 to TRBJ1-5; 8 nucleotides agree with TRBD1. Germline V gene sequence: CDR1 GTSNPN, CDR2 SVGIG (reference sequence). After removal of 2 bases from V and 5 bases from J, the junction contained 2 bases not matched to a gene. This CDR3 is built from 13 residues.

V gene TRBV15 combines with J gene TRBJ2-7; D might be TRBD1 (6 bases). The length of the CDR3 is 18 residues. Germline V CDR1 and CDR2: LNHNV, YYDKDF (reference sequence). Trimming stripped 0 bases from V and 7 bases from J, with 25 bases between. This CDR3 reads CATSRDLTGLNREREQYF. As DNA, the CDR3 is TGTGCCACCAGCAGAGATCTAACCGGCCTAAACAGGGAACGGGAGCAGTACTTC. Full variable domain (rest looked up from reference TRBV15 and TRBJ2-7): DAMVIQNPRYQVTQFGKPVTLSCSQTLNHNVMYWYQQKSSQAPKLLFHYYDKDFNNEADTPDNFQSRRPNTSFCFLDIRSPGLGDTAMYLCATSRDLTGLNREREQYFGPGTRLTVT.

This clone was found once. This chain connects TRBV4-3 to TRBJ2-2; 8 bases line up with TRBD1. The V gene's germline CDR1 is LGHNA and CDR2 YSLEER. Trimming at V came to 2 bases and at J to 2 bases, leaving 7 bases not matched to a gene. The CDR3 spans 17 residues. DNA for the CDR3: TGCGCCAGCAGCCAACTAACAGGGGGACGTAACACCGGGGAGCTGTTTTTT. Translation: CASSQLTGGRNTGELFF.

The CDR3 DNA sequence: TGCAGCGTTGCGGACACCTACGAGCAGTACTTC. This translates into CSVADTYEQYF. The J gene is TRBJ2-7, the V gene TRBV29-1, with a possible D match to TRBD1 (5 bases). The length of the CDR3 is 11 residues. Germline CDR1 and CDR2: SQVTM and ANQGSEA. Between the trimmed V and J ends, which lost 4 bases and 2 bases, there was a span of 6 bases.

The rearrangement links TRBV6-1 to TRBJ2-1; TRBD2 matches 10 bases. J lost 2 bases, V lost 4 bases, and 5 bases had no gene match. This CDR3 contains 16 residues. Germline values: CDR1 MNHNS, CDR2 SASEGT. In DNA form, the CDR3 reads TGTGCCAGCAGTGCTAGTAGCGGGGGGACCTACAATGAGCAGTTCTTC. This codes for CASSASSGGTYNEQFF.

The chain couples TRBV9 to TRBJ2-5; a weak D match, TRBD1 (6 bases). This CDR3 has 15 residues. Looked up from germline, CDR1 is SGDLS and CDR2 is YYNGEE. The ends were cut back, 0 bases at V and 0 bases at J, with 9 bases in the middle. DNA for the CDR3: TGTGCCAGCAGCGTAGGGGGGACATACCAAGAGACCCAGTACTTC. Amino acid sequence: CASSVGGTYQETQYF. The full variable domain, completed using reference TRBV9 and TRBJ2-5, is DSGVTQTPKHLITATGQRVTLRCSPRSGDLSVYWYQQSLDQGLQFLIQYYNGEERAKGNILERFSAQQFPDLHSELNLSSLELGDSALYFCASSVGGTYQETQYFGPGTRLLVL.

The chain recombines TRBV29-1 with TRBJ2-5, with 10 bases fitting TRBD2. J gave up 4 bases and V 4 bases, and 3 bases lay outside the gene matches. Germline assignment: CDR1 SQVTM and CDR2 ANQGSEA. This CDR3 is built from 13 residues. The CDR3 DNA reads TGCAGCGTTGTTTTAGCGGGGGGAGAGACCCAGTACTTC. This gives the protein CSVVLAGGETQYF.

The rearrangement uses TRBV30 and TRBJ2-2; possible D gene TRBD2, 7 bases. The germline V gene encodes CDR1 GTSNPN and CDR2 SVGIG (reference sequence). The CDR3 has 15 amino acids. The V and J ends lost 5 bases and 6 bases respectively, with 19 bases between them. The CDR3 loop is CAWDAATGGPGELFF. The CDR3 bases are TGTGCCTGGGACGCGGCCACGGGGGGCCCCGGGGAGCTGTTTTTT.

CDR3 nucleotide sequence: TGTGCCAGCAGCTTGAGTACGGGCGGGAATACGCAGTATTTT. As protein: CASSLSTGGNTQYF. V and J are TRBV7-8 and TRBJ2-3; D is possibly TRBD2 (6 bases). This CDR3 spans 14 amino acids. The germline CDR1 and CDR2 sequences are SGHVS and FQNEAQ. Trimming took 3 bases from V and 7 from J, leaving 14 bases between them.